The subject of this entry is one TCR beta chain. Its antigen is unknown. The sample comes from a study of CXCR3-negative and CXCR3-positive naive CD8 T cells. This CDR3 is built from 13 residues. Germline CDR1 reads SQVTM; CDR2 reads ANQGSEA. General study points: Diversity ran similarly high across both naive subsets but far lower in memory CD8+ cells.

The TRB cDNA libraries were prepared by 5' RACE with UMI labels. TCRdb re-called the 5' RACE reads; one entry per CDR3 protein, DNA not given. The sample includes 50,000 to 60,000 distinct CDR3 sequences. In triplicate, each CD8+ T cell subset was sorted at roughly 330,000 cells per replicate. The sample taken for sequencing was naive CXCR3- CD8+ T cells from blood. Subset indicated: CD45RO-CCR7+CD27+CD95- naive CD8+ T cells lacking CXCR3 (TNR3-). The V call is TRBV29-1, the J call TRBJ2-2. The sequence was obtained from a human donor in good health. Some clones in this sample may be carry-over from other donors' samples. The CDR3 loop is CSVDEQNTGELFF.